The 31 T cell receptor beta chains listed next were all sequenced from one sample in a study of T cell responses to AZD1222 COVID-19 vaccine. Profiled with immunoSEQ multiplex PCR; TCRdb holds only in-frame clones, not every one. The sample shows 120,000 or so clones, about 92% of them seen only once. This material consisted of peripheral blood, taken on day 0 of MenACWY control vaccination. The receptors were sampled from an adult in good health.

This chain joins TRBV5-1 and TRBJ2-6, with TRBD1 matching 12 bases. Germline V gene sequence: CDR1 SGHRS, CDR2 YFSETQ. The CDR3 length is 16 residues. The trim removed 4 bases at V and 15 bases at J, leaving 14 bases unmatched. This chain's CDR3 is CASSRAPGQGAGALTF. The CDR3 nucleotides are TGCGCCAGCAGCCGGGCGCCGGGACAGGGGGCAGGCGCCCTGACTTTC.

The rearrangement links TRBV2 to TRBJ2-5; 14 bases are shared with TRBD2. CDR1 is SNHLY, CDR2 FYNNEI, per germline. Trimming removed 5 bases from V and 6 bases from J; junction bases left unmatched: 5. The CDR3 consists of 15 residues. The CDR3 coding sequence is TGTGCCAGCAGTTCGACTAGCGGGGGGGTAAAGACCCAGTACTTC. Protein sequence: CASSSTSGGVKTQYF.

The chain has TRBV7-9 and TRBJ1-6, with D uncertain. Germline CDR1 and CDR2: SEHNR and FQNEAQ (reference sequence). This CDR3 spans 11 amino acids. Trimming stripped 4 bases from V and 13 bases from J, with 8 bases between. The CDR3 reads CASSSKGPLHF. The CDR3 DNA reads as TGTGCCAGCAGCTCTAAAGGTCCCCTCCACTTT.

V gene TRBV7-2 combines with J gene TRBJ1-5, with TRBD1 as a possible D gene (6 bases). The CDR3 length is 15 residues. In germline, CDR1 is SGHTA, CDR2 FQGNSA. V was cut by 3 bases and J by 2 bases, with 11 bases left in between. CDR3 DNA sequence: TGTGCCAGCAGCTTTGTGGGGGCGGGCAATCAGCCCCAGCATTTT. Amino acids: CASSFVGAGNQPQHF.

The chain carries TRBV28 and TRBJ2-7, with 8 bases matching TRBD2. Trimming removed 5 bases from V and 0 bases from J; junction bases left unmatched: 9. Germline V CDR1 and CDR2: MDHEN, SYDVKM. This CDR3 has 16 amino acids. The CDR3 reads CASSPRSSGSSYEQYF. Here the CDR3 DNA reads TGTGCCAGCAGTCCAAGGTCGAGCGGGAGCTCCTACGAGCAGTACTTC.

This chain uses TRBV9 with TRBJ2-3; maybe TRBD2 (5 bases). The V end was cut by 2 bases, the J end by 2 bases, with 12 bases between. Germline V gene lookup returns CDR1 SGDLS and CDR2 YYNGEE. This CDR3 region has 15 residues. This CDR3 reads CASSVRDTLTDTQYF. The CDR3, as DNA: TGTGCCAGCAGCGTCCGGGATACCCTCACAGATACGCAGTATTTT. Complete variable domain (other parts from reference TRBV9 and TRBJ2-3): DSGVTQTPKHLITATGQRVTLRCSPRSGDLSVYWYQQSLDQGLQFLIQYYNGEERAKGNILERFSAQQFPDLHSELNLSSLELGDSALYFCASSVRDTLTDTQYFGPGTRLTVL.

This rearrangement joins TRBV7-8 to TRBJ2-1; no clear D gene. In germline, CDR1 is SGHVS, CDR2 FQNEAQ. The V end was cut by 0 bases, the J end by 6 bases, with 3 bases between. This CDR3 is 12 amino acids long. The CDR3 DNA sequence: TGTGCCAGCAGCTTAGCCTTCAATGAGCAGTTCTTC. This codes for CASSLAFNEQFF. The whole variable domain, filled in from reference TRBV7-8 and TRBJ2-1, reads GAGVSQSPRYKVAKRGQDVALRCDPISGHVSLFWYQQALGQGPEFLTYFQNEAQLDKSGLPSDRFFAERPEGSVSTLKIQRTQQEDSAVYLCASSLAFNEQFFGPGTRLTVL.

This clone was observed once. V is TRBV11-3 and J is TRBJ1-6, with 7 bases aligning to TRBD1. V lost 0 bases to trimming and J lost 7 bases; unmatched junction nucleotides: 6. The CDR3 totals 16 residues. The germline gives CDR1 SGHNT, CDR2 YENEEA. CDR3 coding DNA: TGTGCCAGCAGCTTAGATGATACAGGGGTGAATTCACCCCTCCACTTT. Translation gives CASSLDDTGVNSPLHF.

This chain uses TRBV28 with TRBJ1-5, with D perhaps matching TRBD1 (5 bases). Trimming removed 8 bases at V and 6 bases at J, with 14 bases between. The CDR3 is 13 residues long. Germline CDR1 MDHEN, CDR2 SYDVKM. The CDR3 reads CASHGGSGQPQHF. The CDR3 nucleotides are TGTGCCAGCCACGGGGGTTCCGGTCAGCCCCAGCATTTT.

CDR3 loop: CASSLSSFFETQYF. CDR3 bases: TGTGCCAGCAGTTTATCGTCGTTTTTTGAGACCCAGTACTTC. The V and J genes are TRBV27 and TRBJ2-5; no reliable D call. CDR3 length equals 14 residues. CDR1 is MNHEY, CDR2 SMNVEV, per germline (reference sequence). Trimming removed 0 bases from V and 5 bases from J, with 10 bases in between.

The V and J genes are TRBV3-1 (or the pseudogene TRBV3-2) and TRBJ2-7; no reliable D call. The CDR3 contains 13 residues. The V end was cut by 8 bases, the J end by 1 base, with 12 bases between. CDR1 LGHDT and CDR2 YNNKEL come from the germline V gene (reference sequence). CDR3 bases: TGTGCCAGCCGGGCTACCGCTTCCTACGAGCAGTACTTC. It is translated as CASRATASYEQYF.

V usage is TRBV4-2 and J usage is TRBJ2-1; tentatively, D is TRBD2 (5 bases). V gave up 1 base and J gave up 1 base, with 17 bases separating them. CDR3 length: 18 residues. Looked up from germline, CDR1 is LGHNA and CDR2 is YNFKEQ. CDR3 in amino acids: CASSQAGLGGSSYNEQFF. As DNA, the CDR3 is TGTGCCAGCAGCCAAGCTGGACTTGGCGGCTCATCCTACAATGAGCAGTTCTTC.

This clone was found once. CDR3 amino acids: CASRLARSVVDRVGYEQYF. The CDR3 DNA reads TGTGCAAGTCGCTTAGCGCGATCCGTTGTTGACAGGGTAGGCTACGAGCAGTACTTC. This chain links TRBV12-2 with TRBJ2-7; the tabulated D call, TRBD1, remains unverified against the DNA. TRBV12-2 is a listed pseudogene. This CDR3 comprises 19 residues.

This chain joins TRBV4-1 and TRBJ2-5; TRBD2 matches at 7 bases. Looked up from germline, CDR1 is MGHRA and CDR2 is YSYEKL. The CDR3 has 16 residues. Trimming took 0 bases from V and 5 from J; bases not matched to a gene: 9. In DNA, the CDR3 is TGCGCCAGCAGCCAAGAGGGGGGGTACTCCGGGGAGACCCAGTACTTC. As protein: CASSQEGGYSGETQYF.

The V call is TRBV3-1 (or the pseudogene TRBV3-2), the J call TRBJ1-6; unclear D gene. This CDR3 comprises 14 residues. The germline V gene has CDR1 LGHDT and CDR2 YNNKEL (reference sequence). Between the trimmed V and J ends, which lost 4 bases and 7 bases, there was a span of 11 bases. The CDR3 protein is CASSRGSENSPLHF. For the CDR3, the DNA is TGTGCCAGCAGCCGAGGCAGTGAGAATTCACCCCTCCACTTT.

The CDR3 DNA reads TGTGCCAGTAGTGTCCTAGAAGGAGAGACCCAGTACTTC. Protein sequence: CASSVLEGETQYF. The chain recombines TRBV19 with TRBJ2-5; D is unresolved. CDR1 is LNHDA and CDR2 is SQIVND in the germline V gene (reference sequence). V lost 5 bases, J lost 4 bases, and 11 bases lay in between. This CDR3 has 13 amino acids. Together with reference TRBV19 and TRBJ2-5, the CDR3 gives the full variable domain: DGGITQSPKYLFRKEGQNVTLSCEQNLNHDAMYWYRQDPGQGLRLIYYSQIVNDFQKGDIAEGYSVSREKKESFPLTVTSAQKNPTAFYLCASSVLEGETQYFGPGTRLLVL.

This sequence joins TRBV5-4 and TRBJ2-7; the D is unclear. V shed 0 bases and J shed 3 bases, with 7 bases lying between them. CDR3 length: 13 residues. The V gene's germline CDR1 is SGHNT and CDR2 YYREEE (reference sequence). For the CDR3, the DNA is TGTGCCAGCAGCTTGGCGGGCAGCTACGAGCAGTACGTC. This sequence encodes CASSLAGSYEQYV.

The chain recombines TRBV18 with TRBJ2-7; 9 bases map to TRBD1. The germline gives CDR1 KGHSH, CDR2 LQKENI. V dropped 4 bases and J dropped 4; count of bases not matched to a gene: 14. The CDR3 totals 17 residues. CDR3 sequence reads: CASSLVEMGQGRYEQYF. The CDR3 DNA reads as TGTGCCAGCTCACTTGTGGAGATGGGACAGGGAAGGTACGAGCAGTACTTC.

The chain carries TRBV29-1 and TRBJ2-7, with 9 nucleotides matching TRBD2. This CDR3 comprises 15 residues. V lost 6 bases and J lost 2; bases outside the gene matches: 11. CDR1 is SQVTM, CDR2 ANQGSEA, per germline. The CDR3 DNA is TGCAGCGTGAGAACCGCTAGCGGGGCCCCCTACGAGCAGTACTTC. Amino acids: CSVRTASGAPYEQYF.

This chain links TRBV4-2 with TRBJ2-1; D is uncertain. The CDR3 spans 15 residues. Germline values: CDR1 LGHNA, CDR2 YNFKEQ. V lost 1 base and J lost 3, with 10 bases in between. The CDR3 spells CASSQVLDGYNEQFF. Here the CDR3 DNA reads TGTGCCAGCAGCCAAGTATTAGACGGCTACAATGAGCAGTTCTTC.

The V and J genes are TRBV7-9 and TRBJ1-6; the D gene is possibly TRBD1 (5 bases). The germline V and J ends were trimmed by 1 base and 7 bases, with 11 bases remaining between them. Germline loops: CDR1 SEHNR, CDR2 FQNEAQ (reference sequence). This CDR3 has 15 residues. In DNA, the CDR3 is TGTGCCAGCAGCTTAGACGACAGACCCAATTCACCCCTCCACTTT. This gives the protein CASSLDDRPNSPLHF.

The V gene is TRBV28, the J gene TRBJ1-6; no clear D gene. There are 14 residues in the CDR3. Trimming shortened V by 6 bases and J by 0 bases, and 6 bases separated the two germline ends. The V gene's germline CDR1 is MDHEN and CDR2 SYDVKM. The CDR3 reads CASRGTSYNSPLHF. CDR3 coding DNA: TGTGCCAGCAGGGGCACCTCCTATAATTCACCCCTCCACTTT.

V usage is TRBV18 and J usage is TRBJ2-5; a possible D gene is TRBD1 (6 bases). With 3 bases removed from V and 3 bases from J, the gap between germline ends came to 8 bases. CDR1 and CDR2 (germline): KGHSH, LQKENI. The CDR3 is 13 residues long. Written as DNA, the CDR3 is TGTGCCAGCTCACCGTACAGGGAAGAGACCCAGTACTTC. Protein: CASSPYREETQYF.

V gene TRBV18 combines with J gene TRBJ2-7, with D tentatively TRBD1 (5 bases). V was trimmed by 3 bases and J by 7 bases, leaving 16 bases between them. This CDR3 contains 14 residues. Germline CDR1 reads KGHSH; CDR2 reads LQKENI. The CDR3 DNA is TGTGCCAGCTCACCTGGGCAGGGTTTTGGTGAGCAGTACGTC. Its protein is CASSPGQGFGEQYV.

This clone was detected only a few times. The chain employs TRBV23-1 and TRBJ2-6; the D gene is possibly TRBD1 (5 bases). TRBV23-1 is recorded as an ORF, its role being uncertain. The CDR3 runs 18 residues. V was cut by 0 bases and J by 0 bases, with 12 bases left in between. The CDR3 DNA is TGCGCCAGCAGTCAATCGCCAGGGTTTGCCTCTGGGGCCAACGTCCTGACTTTC. Protein sequence: CASSQSPGFASGANVLTF.

The chain links TRBV6-5 to TRBJ1-1; TRBD1 might be the D (6 bases). Trimming shortened V by 0 bases and J by 3 bases, and 14 bases separated the two germline ends. Germline V CDR1 and CDR2: MNHEY, SVGAGI. This CDR3 spans 16 amino acids. Written as DNA, the CDR3 is TGTGCCAGCAGTTACTCAGTGGGGGGGGCTTACACTGAAGCTTTCTTT. This encodes CASSYSVGGAYTEAFF.

The chain carries TRBV6-5 and TRBJ1-6; D perhaps matches TRBD1 (6 bases). Germline V lookup: CDR1 MNHEY, CDR2 SVGAGI. The CDR3 runs to 16 residues. V lost 0 bases and J 7 bases, leaving 13 bases between the germline ends. The CDR3 is CASSYSEQGTNSPLHF. CDR3 sequence (DNA): TGTGCCAGCAGTTACTCGGAACAGGGCACCAATTCACCCCTCCACTTT.

J is TRBJ2-4 and V is TRBV6-1; D is unclear. In germline, CDR1 is MNHNS, CDR2 SASEGT. The CDR3 totals 19 residues. The V and J ends lost 3 bases and 1 base respectively, with 22 bases between them. The DNA of the CDR3 is TGTGCCAGCAGTGATCACGGGCTTAAAGGGCCTCGGGCCAAAAACATTCAGTACTTC. It is translated as CASSDHGLKGPRAKNIQYF.

V is TRBV2 and J is TRBJ1-6; TRBD1 matches at 10 bases. This CDR3 spans 14 amino acids. Per the germline V gene, CDR1 is SNHLY and CDR2 is FYNNEI. Trimming cost V 5 bases and J 10 bases; bases outside gene matches: 5. CDR3 sequence reads: CASSFGQGESPLHF. Here the CDR3 DNA reads TGTGCCAGCAGTTTTGGACAGGGGGAATCACCCCTCCACTTT.

V gene TRBV3-1 (or the pseudogene TRBV3-2) combines with J gene TRBJ1-2; 8 nucleotides match TRBD1. Germline CDR1 and CDR2: LGHDT and YNNKEL (reference sequence). The CDR3 spans 14 residues. The V segment lost 6 bases and the J segment 6 bases; nucleotides outside the gene matches: 9. CDR3 residues: CASRRSTGADGYTF. The CDR3, as DNA: TGTGCCAGCAGAAGGTCGACAGGGGCGGATGGCTACACCTTC.

The V gene is TRBV5-4, the J gene TRBJ1-4; 7 bases align to TRBD1. The junction had 6 bases not matched to a gene; V was cut back by 2 bases and J by 8 bases. The CDR3 consists of 14 residues. The V gene's germline CDR1 is SGHNT and CDR2 YYREEE (reference sequence). The CDR3 DNA follows: TGTGCCAGCAGCTTCAGGGGGGTAGAGGAAAAACTGTTTTTT. It yields the protein CASSFRGVEEKLFF.